The T cell receptor (beta chain) under discussion was sequenced for a study of blood T cell repertoires in COVID-19. Background on the study: The United States, Italy and Spain provided the acute and convalescent COVID-19 samples. Sample material is recorded as cDNA or gDNA derived from T cells, B-cell-depleted T cells, or PBMCs.

Germline V lookup: CDR1 MNHEY, CDR2 SVGAGI. Germline trimming cut 5 bases from V and 8 bases from J; bases unmatched to any gene: 14. The CDR3 contains 15 residues. As originally analysed: How many nucleated cells were present was estimated from reference gene primer amplification. Sequencing was performed with immunoSEQ multiplex PCR; in TCRdb, only in-frame clones are kept and a portion is missing. That table furnishes V, J and clone size, whereas the DNA furnished D and trimming. The sample holds about 200,000 clones; about 80% are singletons and the top ten take less than 5.5%. The TCR was taken from a woman aged 55-75 years with acute COVID-19. The chain is built from TRBV6-5 and TRBJ1-2, with 7 nucleotides matching TRBD1. Sequenced input: PBMCs or T cells enriched from blood (not recorded which). The CDR3 loop is CASSNPLRGTWGYTF. The DNA for the CDR3 is TGTGCCAGCAGTAACCCCCTCAGGGGGACATGGGGCTACACCTTC.